This entry concerns a single T cell receptor beta chain. Its antigen is currently unknown. TCRdb called the RT-PCR reads again in MiXCR, with one record for every CDR3 protein. Altogether approximately 13,000 distinct CDR3 sequences are present, 84% being singletons, with the ten largest covering 0.67%. The CDR3 extends over 16 amino acids. The germline CDR1 and CDR2 sequences are SQVTM and ANQGSEA. Trimming left V 6 bases short and J 7 bases short, with 25 bases between. This record belongs to a study of yellow fever vaccine responses in identical twins. Study-wide findings and caveats: Reportedly, twins' vaccine T cell responses looked partly convergent and partly personalized.

The sequencing used T cells from blood (PBMCs), unsorted or a sorted subset (not recorded which), collected before or after yellow fever vaccination (not recorded which). V gene TRBV29-1 combines with J gene TRBJ2-1; the D gene could be TRBD1 or TRBD2 (6 bases each). The origin of this receptor is a woman between 18 and 30 years old who received the yellow fever vaccine. The CDR3 here is CSVHTTERRGWNEQFF. The CDR3 DNA reads as TGCAGCGTCCATACGACTGAGCGGAGGGGGTGGAATGAGCAGTTCTTC.